These T cell receptor beta chains were read from a single sample in a study of blood T cell repertoires in COVID-19. Generated by immunoSEQ multiplex PCR, the TCRdb table keeps only in-frame clones and is missing some. The sample includes roughly 200,000 clones, around nine tenths of them seen just once. Sequenced material: peripheral blood. The receptors stem from a man between 35 and 55 years old with active or convalescent COVID-19. The CDR3 runs from the conserved cysteine through the conserved F or W. Each record gives: V gene, J gene, clone size, D gene, CDR3 DNA, CDR3 protein. The D gene is left open where the match is weak. A clone size is listed for some rows: how often the clone was seen (once, few, many), or a class if it is expanded.

>TRBV5-1|TRBJ2-7|few|TRBD2
TGCGCCAGCAGCGGGGGACTAGCCTTCTCCTACGAGCAGTACTTC
CASSGGLAFSYEQYF
>TRBV12-3/TRBV12-4|TRBJ1-2|NA|TRBD1
TGTGCCAGCAGCCCTGGGACAGCGTATGGCTACACCTTC
CASSPGTAYGYTF
>TRBV23-1|TRBJ2-1|few|TRBD2
TGCGCCAGCAGTCAACTAGCGGGGGAAGAAAATGAGCAGTTCTTC
CASSQLAGEENEQFF
>TRBV11-2|TRBJ2-7|few|NA
TGTGCCAGCAGCCACTACAGGAATCCCTACGAGCAGTACTTC
CASSHYRNPYEQYF
>TRBV9|TRBJ2-3|NA|NA
TGTGCCAGCAGCGTACAAGGGGCTCGGACAGATACGCAGTATTTT
CASSVQGARTDTQYF
>TRBV5-1|TRBJ2-1|NA|TRBD2
TGCGCCAGCAGCTTGCTAGCGGGGGGATACAATGAGCAGTTCTTC
CASSLLAGGYNEQFF
>TRBV9|TRBJ2-6|NA|NA
TGTGCCAGCAGCGTCGGACAGACAGGGGCCAACGTCCTGACTTTC
CASSVGQTGANVLTF
>TRBV10-3|TRBJ1-2|NA|NA
TGTGCCATCAGTGAAAGTGGCAGAAACTATGGCTACACCTTC
CAISESGRNYGYTF
>TRBV3-1/TRBV3-2|TRBJ1-1|NA|NA
TGTGCCAGCAGCCCCCCTTTCCCTGACAGAAACACTGAGGCTTTCTTT
CASSPPFPDRNTEAFF
>TRBV30|TRBJ2-4|NA|TRBD1
TGTGCCTGGAGAGGGACAGGGGGCGCATTCATTCAGTACTTC
CAWRGTGGAFIQYF
>TRBV29-1|TRBJ2-3|NA|TRBD2
TGCAGCGTTCTGGGACTAGCGGGGGGGCGGACAGATACGCAGTATTTT
CSVLGLAGGRTDTQYF
>TRBV28|TRBJ1-5|NA|NA
TGTGCCAGCAGTGACCGCGGGAACAGCAATCAGCCCCAGCATTTT
CASSDRGNSNQPQHF
>TRBV6-4|TRBJ2-1|NA|NA
TGTGCCAGCAAGGACAGCGGGGATGAGCAGTTCTTC
CASKDSGDEQFF
>TRBV12-3/TRBV12-4|TRBJ1-6|NA|TRBD1
TGTGCCAGCGGGACAGGGGGCTCCTGGACCCTCCACTTT
CASGTGGSWTLHF
>TRBV30|TRBJ1-5|NA|NA
TGTGCCTGGGATTCAGGTCGCTCGGATAGCAATCAGCCCCAGCATTTT
CAWDSGRSDSNQPQHF
>TRBV5-5|TRBJ1-1|NA|NA
TGTGCCAGCAGCTTGGCGGGGGAGCTGAACACTGAAGCTTTCTTT
CASSLAGELNTEAFF
>TRBV2|TRBJ1-6|once|TRBD1
TGTGCCAGCATATCGGACAGGGCTTATAATTCACCCCTCCACTTT
CASISDRAYNSPLHF
>TRBV3-1/TRBV3-2|TRBJ1-1|NA|NA
TGTGCCAGCAGCCAAGTAGTCCTGACAGGCGATTCCACTGAAGCTTTCTTT
CASSQVVLTGDSTEAFF
>TRBV18|TRBJ1-5|NA|NA
TGTGCCAGCTCACCACCTAACAATCAGCCCCAGCATTTT
CASSPPNNQPQHF
>TRBV7-9|TRBJ2-7|NA|NA
TGTGCCAGCAGCCGTCCGACAGTCTACGAGCAGTACTTC
CASSRPTVYEQYF
>TRBV19|TRBJ1-5|once|TRBD1
TGTGCCAGTAGTATGAGGGGACAGGGGACCCTTTATAGCAATCAGCCCCAGCATTTT
CASSMRGQGTLYSNQPQHF
>TRBV3-1/TRBV3-2|TRBJ1-6|once|NA
TGTGCCAGCAGCCATCAGGGTAACAATTCACCCCTCCACTTT
CASSHQGNNSPLHF
>TRBV6-1|TRBJ1-1|NA|NA
TGTGCCAGCAGTGAGGGACTCCTTGTGAACACTGAAGCTTTCTTT
CASSEGLLVNTEAFF
>TRBV7-9|TRBJ2-7|NA|TRBD1
TGTGCCAGCAGCCCCGGACAGGGGCCCCCTTACGAGCAGTACTTC
CASSPGQGPPYEQYF
>TRBV6-1|TRBJ2-1|few|NA
TGTGCCAGCAGTCTTTTAAGGGAGAATGAGCAGTTCTTC
CASSLLRENEQFF
>TRBV10-1|TRBJ2-3|NA|TRBD1
TGCGCCAGCAGGGGGACAGGAGGGACAGATACGCAGTATTTT
CASRGTGGTDTQYF
>TRBV15|TRBJ1-5|once|NA
TGTGCCACCAGCAGGGAGAATCAGCCCCAGCATTTT
CATSRENQPQHF
>TRBV12-5|TRBJ2-3|NA|NA
TGTGCTAGTGGTTTGGGCAGGGTGGGGGGTGGAGATACGCAGTATTTT
CASGLGRVGGGDTQYF
>TRBV11-1|TRBJ2-5|NA|NA
TGTGCCAGCAGCCCAAGACTGGCCCATCAAGAGACCCAGTACTTC
CASSPRLAHQETQYF
>TRBV7-3|TRBJ2-1|NA|TRBD2
TGTGCCAGCAGCTTGAAGCGGGGGGGTATATATGAGCAGTTCTTC
CASSLKRGGIYEQFF
>TRBV20-1|TRBJ1-5|NA|NA
TGCAGTGCTAGAGAACGGGAGCCCCAGCATTTT
CSAREREPQHF
>TRBV2|TRBJ1-1|NA|NA
TGTGCCAGCAGCTCCATAGTGAACACTGAAGCTTTCTTT
CASSSIVNTEAFF
>TRBV7-3|TRBJ2-7|NA|NA
TGTGCCAGCAGCCCGGGACTTCTCTCCTACGAGCAGTACTTC
CASSPGLLSYEQYF
>TRBV2|TRBJ2-7|once|TRBD1
TGTGCCAGTGCCCGGGACAGGAGCTCCTACGAGCAGTACTTC
CASARDRSSYEQYF
>TRBV6-2/TRBV6-3|TRBJ2-3|NA|NA
TGTGCCAGCAGCCGACAGGATACGCAGTATTTT
CASSRQDTQYF
>TRBV28|TRBJ1-6|NA|TRBD1
TGTGCCAGCAGTTATGGGACAGGGAAAAATTCACCCCTCCACTTT
CASSYGTGKNSPLHF
>TRBV6-9|TRBJ1-5|NA|NA
TGTGCCAGCATATTGGAGTATAGCAATCAGCCCCAGCATTTT
CASILEYSNQPQHF
>TRBV27|TRBJ1-5|NA|NA
TGTGCCAGCAGTTTCCAGTATGATCAGCCCCAGCATTTT
CASSFQYDQPQHF
>TRBV28|TRBJ2-2|NA|TRBD2
TGTGCCAGCAGTTCAAATAGCGGGGATCGGACCGGGGAGCTGTTTTTT
CASSSNSGDRTGELFF
>TRBV6-5|TRBJ1-5|once|NA
TGTGCCAGCAGACAGGGCAATCAGCCCCAGCATTTT
CASRQGNQPQHF